This T cell receptor (beta chain) was captured by sequencing in a study of cytomegalovirus exposure and HLA in healthy donors. Study-level findings and limits: Cytomegalovirus association was assigned to approximately 160 TCR beta chains.

13 Jbeta primers and 60 Vbeta primers were used for the PCR. Data came from immunoSEQ multiplex PCR; TCRdb stores just in-frame clones and leaves some out. The profile shows around 120,000 clones, roughly 84% of them singletons. Concerning this clone: Its antigen is as yet unknown.

Germline values: CDR1 PRHDT, CDR2 FYEKMQ (reference sequence). This CDR3 comprises 16 residues. J lost 6 bases, V lost 5 bases, and 14 bases had no gene match. This receptor was taken from a boy aged 10-17 years in good health and CMV-seronegative. Sequenced material: PBMCs. This sequence joins TRBV13 and TRBJ2-7; TRBD1 matches at 9 bases. The DNA for the CDR3 is TGTGCCAGCAGCCCGGGACAGGGTCTCCTCCTGAGCGAGCAGTACTTC. Residues: CASSPGQGLLLSEQYF. Variable domain in full (rest from reference TRBV13 and TRBJ2-7): AAGVIQSPRHLIKEKRETATLKCYPIPRHDTVYWYQQGPGQDPQFLISFYEKMQSDKGSIPDRFSAQQFSDYHSELNMSSLELGDSALYFCASSPGQGLLLSEQYFGPGTRLTVT.